Listed here is a single T cell receptor beta chain. The antigen remains undetermined. This sample stems from a study of neoadjuvant nivolumab and ipilimumab in lung cancer. Study-level points and caveats: Resected-tumor TCR richness correlated positively with pretherapy blood richness. Only a small number of samples underwent TCR sequencing. From pretherapy to surgery, tumor richness and clonality rose with dual therapy.

Assay used: immunoSEQ multiplex PCR; TCRdb lists only in-frame clones, some missing. Here the sample spans 15,000 to 20,000 clones, over 70% being singletons. Germline V lookup: CDR1 SEHNR, CDR2 FQNEAQ (reference sequence). J was trimmed by 5 bases and V by 5 bases; bases with no gene match: 3. CDR3 length: 14 amino acids. The origin of this receptor is an adult with non-small cell lung cancer. V is TRBV7-9 and J is TRBJ1-5; TRBD1 matches at 10 bases. The starting material was peripheral blood, obtained before neoadjuvant nivolumab, alone or with ipilimumab. In DNA, the CDR3 is TGTGCCAGCAGCCAGGACAGGGGGGATCAGCCCCAGCATTTT. Translation: CASSQDRGDQPQHF.